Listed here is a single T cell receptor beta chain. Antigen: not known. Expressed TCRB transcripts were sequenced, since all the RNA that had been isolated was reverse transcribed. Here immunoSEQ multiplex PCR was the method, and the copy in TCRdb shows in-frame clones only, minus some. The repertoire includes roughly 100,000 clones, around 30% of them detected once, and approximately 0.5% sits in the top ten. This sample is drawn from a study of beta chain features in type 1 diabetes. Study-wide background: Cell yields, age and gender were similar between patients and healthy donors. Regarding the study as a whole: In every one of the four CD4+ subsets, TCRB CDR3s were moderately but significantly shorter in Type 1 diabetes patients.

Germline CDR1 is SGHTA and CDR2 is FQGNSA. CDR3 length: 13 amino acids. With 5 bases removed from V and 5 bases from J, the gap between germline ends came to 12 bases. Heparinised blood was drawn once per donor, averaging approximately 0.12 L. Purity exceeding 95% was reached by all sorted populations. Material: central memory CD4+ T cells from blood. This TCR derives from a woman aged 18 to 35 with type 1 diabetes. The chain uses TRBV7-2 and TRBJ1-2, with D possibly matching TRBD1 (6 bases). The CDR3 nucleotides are TGTGCCAGCAGCGTACAGGGAGAATATGGCTACACCTTC. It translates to CASSVQGEYGYTF.